The 18 T cell receptor beta chains below were found in one sample sequenced in a study of CD8 T cells in Susac syndrome. Random hexamers were used to reverse transcribe an amount of roughly 0.5 to 1 ug RNA. TCRdb reprocessed the immunoSEQ multiplex PCR reads with MiXCR, giving one entry per CDR3 protein. The sample consists of about 85,000 distinct CDR3 sequences, approximately 94% of them appearing once. Material for sequencing was CD8+ T cells from PBMCs. The source is a human donor in good health.

The chain employs TRBV20-1 and TRBJ1-5, with 8 bases aligning to TRBD1. Germline CDR1 reads DFQATT; CDR2 reads SNEGSKA (reference sequence). The CDR3 is 14 residues long. V dropped 2 bases and J dropped 2; count of bases not matched to a gene: 2. The CDR3 sequence is CSARTDRGNQPQHF. The CDR3 DNA reads as TGCAGTGCTAGAACGGACAGGGGCAATCAGCCCCAGCATTTT.

This clonotype was observed a single time. The chain couples TRBV5-1 to TRBJ2-7, with 15 bases identical to TRBD2. V lost 4 bases, J lost 5 bases, and 4 bases stayed unmatched. CDR3 length equals 15 residues. CDR1 SGHRS and CDR2 YFSETQ come from the germline V gene. CDR3 amino acids: CASSPGTSGRNEQYV. The DNA of the CDR3 is TGCGCCAGCAGCCCTGGGACTAGCGGGAGGAACGAGCAGTACGTC.

This chain joins TRBV5-1 and TRBJ2-3; D is unclear. Germline lookup yields CDR1 SGHRS and CDR2 YFSETQ. Deletions cut 4 bases from V and 1 base from J, with 19 bases between. The CDR3 length is 17 residues. The CDR3 spells CASSLWTATHGTDTQYF. As DNA, the CDR3 is TGCGCCAGCAGCCTCTGGACGGCCACCCACGGCACAGATACGCAGTATTTT.

The chain carries TRBV29-1 and TRBJ1-1; possibly TRBD1 for D (6 bases). Trimming stripped 0 bases from V and 10 bases from J, with 12 bases between. Germline CDR1 and CDR2: SQVTM and ANQGSEA. The CDR3 covers 12 residues. CDR3 nucleotides: TGCAGCGTTGAAGATCAGGCAGGGGTAGCTTTCTTT. Its translation is CSVEDQAGVAFF.

The chain links TRBV7-2 to TRBJ1-1, with D unclear. The CDR3 sequence is 13 residues long. Looked up from germline, CDR1 is SGHTA and CDR2 is FQGNSA. Trimming took 5 bases from V and 4 from J, leaving 11 bases between them. CDR3 in amino acids: CASSPLGFTEAFF. The CDR3 DNA reads as TGTGCCAGCAGCCCCCTAGGGTTCACTGAAGCTTTCTTT.

The rearrangement joins TRBV5-6 to TRBJ2-1; 11 bases align to TRBD2. There are 15 residues in the CDR3. Germline assignment: CDR1 SGHDT and CDR2 YYEEEE. J gave up 2 bases and V 4 bases, and 2 bases lay outside the gene matches. The CDR3 DNA reads TGTGCCAGCAGCACACTAGCGGGGGCCTACAATGAGCAGTTCTTC. It specifies CASSTLAGAYNEQFF. Using reference TRBV5-6 and TRBJ2-1 for the parts outside the CDR3, the full variable domain is DAGVTQSPTHLIKTRGQQVTLRCSPKSGHDTVSWYQQALGQGPQFIFQYYEEEERQRGNFPDRFSGHQFPNYSSELNVNALLLGDSALYLCASSTLAGAYNEQFFGPGTRLTVL.

V usage is TRBV2 and J usage is TRBJ1-1, with a possible D match to TRBD1 (5 bases). The CDR3 length is 13 residues. Trimming shortened V by 7 bases and J by 1 base, and 10 bases separated the two germline ends. Germline CDR1 is SNHLY and CDR2 is FYNNEI. For the CDR3, the DNA is TGTGCCAGCAATGAGGGGAGGAACACTGAAGCTTTCTTT. Amino acids: CASNEGRNTEAFF.

The CDR3 DNA is TGTGCCTGGAGTGTAGTGGGGAATGAGCAGTTCTTC. It encodes CAWSVVGNEQFF. The rearrangement joins TRBV30 to TRBJ2-1; D gene ambiguous. Germline lookup yields CDR1 GTSNPN and CDR2 SVGIG (reference sequence). Between the trimmed V and J ends, which lost 0 bases and 7 bases, there was a span of 7 bases. The CDR3 totals 12 residues.

Only one count was recorded for this clonotype. The chain employs TRBV20-1 and TRBJ1-5; D is unresolved. The CDR3 spans 14 residues. Trimming cost V 0 bases and J 0 bases, with 6 bases left between them. The germline CDR1 and CDR2 sequences are DFQATT and SNEGSKA (reference sequence). CDR3 DNA: TGCAGTGCTAGAGATCTCAGTAGCAATCAGCCCCAGCATTTT. As protein: CSARDLSSNQPQHF.

The chain combines TRBV20-1 with TRBJ2-1; the match to TRBD1 covers 8 bases. The CDR3 spans 12 residues. V shed 5 bases and J 8 bases; nucleotides not matched to a gene: 5. Per germline, CDR1 DFQATT and CDR2 SNEGSKA (reference sequence). The CDR3 DNA sequence: TGCAGTGCTTTGGACAGGGCAGATGAGCAGTTCTTC. It translates to CSALDRADEQFF.

J is TRBJ2-3 and V is TRBV7-6, with D tentatively TRBD1 or TRBD2 (5 bases each). V dropped 5 bases and J dropped 0 bases, with 12 bases sitting between them. This CDR3 is built from 15 residues. CDR1 and CDR2 (germline): SGHVS, FNYEAQ. CDR3 DNA: TGTGCCAGCAGCCCCGGGACGCCTAGCACAGATACGCAGTATTTT. Amino acid sequence: CASSPGTPSTDTQYF.

The CDR3 DNA reads as TGTGCCAGCAGTTATGGCCCCTCCTCAGGCGAGCAGTACGTC. This gives the protein CASSYGPSSGEQYV. The rearrangement links TRBV27 to TRBJ2-7; no clear D gene. Trimming took off 4 bases at V and 6 bases at J, with 16 bases between the two ends. The germline CDR1 and CDR2 sequences are MNHEY and SMNVEV (reference sequence). The CDR3 has 14 residues.

The rearrangement uses TRBV6-2 or TRBV6-3 and TRBJ2-7; no definite D call. Germline V lookup: CDR1 MNHEY, CDR2 SVGEGT. Between the trimmed V and J ends, which lost 6 bases and 6 bases, there was a span of 12 bases. The CDR3 has 12 amino acids. This CDR3 reads CASSEPDSEQYF. In DNA, the CDR3 is TGTGCCAGCAGCGAACCAGATTCCGAGCAGTACTTC.

V and J are TRBV29-1 and TRBJ1-2; no clear D gene. CDR1 and CDR2 from the germline V gene are SQVTM and ANQGSEA. Trimming took 0 bases from V and 8 from J, leaving 13 bases between them. The CDR3 has 13 amino acids. CDR3 amino acids: CSVEDQELYGYTF. The CDR3 DNA follows: TGCAGCGTTGAAGACCAGGAACTTTACGGCTACACCTTC.

The chain combines TRBV27 with TRBJ2-7, with TRBD2 identical over 11 bases. The CDR3 sequence is 16 residues long. Trimming cost V 4 bases and J 6 bases; bases outside gene matches: 11. Germline CDR1 MNHEY, CDR2 SMNVEV (reference sequence). For the CDR3, the DNA is TGTGCCAGCAGTTCGACTAGCGGGGAGGCCTTTCTCGAGCAGTACGTC. Its protein is CASSSTSGEAFLEQYV.

The chain couples TRBV6-6 to TRBJ2-5, with 10 bases that match TRBD1. Trimming removed 5 bases from V and 5 bases from J; junction bases left unmatched: 5. Germline V gene lookup returns CDR1 MNHNY and CDR2 SVGAGI (reference sequence). The CDR3 is made up of 14 amino acids. CDR3 loop: CASSRQGARETQYF. CDR3 DNA: TGTGCCAGCAGTCGACAGGGGGCCAGGGAGACCCAGTACTTC.

This clonotype was found once. The gene calls are TRBV27 and TRBJ2-1; 7 bases match TRBD2. The V and J ends lost 2 bases and 6 bases, in that order; junction bases with no gene match: 1. Germline CDR1 MNHEY, CDR2 SMNVEV (reference sequence). The CDR3 totals 13 residues. CDR3 amino acids: CASSLGGGNEQFF. CDR3 sequence (DNA): TGTGCCAGCAGTTTAGGGGGGGGCAATGAGCAGTTCTTC.

The chain uses TRBV19 and TRBJ1-5, with D uncertain. Deletions cut 5 bases from V and 0 bases from J, with 11 bases between. Germline V gene lookup returns CDR1 LNHDA and CDR2 SQIVND (reference sequence). This CDR3 has 15 amino acids. CDR3 protein: CASSGDYYSNQPQHF. The CDR3 DNA sequence: TGTGCCAGTAGTGGAGACTACTATAGCAATCAGCCCCAGCATTTT.